What follows is one TCR beta chain and its context. Everyone in the study who had HIV was treated in the United States. A v3.0 immunoSEQ assay was performed at survey level. TCRdb's copy holds only in-frame clones and misses some; the assay was immunoSEQ multiplex PCR. The sample lists about 34,000 clones, 94% occurring once. V lost 0 bases and J 2 bases, leaving 8 bases between the germline ends. This CDR3 has 14 residues. CDR1 is MGHRA and CDR2 is YSYEKL in the germline V gene. This entry is derived from a study of long-term antiretroviral therapy in people with HIV. This sequence joins TRBV4-1 and TRBJ2-7; D is ambiguous. The specimen comprised unsorted PBMCs, sampled 5 to 5.5 years after starting antiretroviral therapy. The TCR comes from a woman aged 50 to 65 with HIV. The CDR3 here is CASSQDYGAYEQYF. The CDR3 DNA sequence: TGCGCCAGCAGCCAAGATTACGGTGCCTACGAGCAGTACTTC.